This TCR beta chain was captured in a study of yellow fever vaccine responses in identical twins. Study-wide results and caveats: In identical twins, vaccine T cell responses appeared partly shared and partly individual.

MiXCR, run by TCRdb on the RT-PCR reads, gives a single entry per CDR3 protein. The sample contains around 16,000 distinct CDR3 sequences, around 80% of which appear only once. A remark on this clonotype: Its antigen is not identified.

The CDR3 has 12 amino acids. Trimming pared 7 bases from V and 4 bases from J, leaving 9 bases between. Per germline, CDR1 KGHDR and CDR2 SFDVKD. The chain links TRBV24-1 to TRBJ1-1, with D possibly TRBD1 on 6 matching bases. Sequenced material: T cells from blood (PBMCs), unsorted or a sorted subset (not recorded which), taken before or after yellow fever vaccination (not recorded which). The clonotype was recovered from a woman under 30 who received the yellow fever vaccine. For the CDR3, the DNA is TGTGCCACCAGAGGACAGTTCACTGAAGCTTTCTTT. As protein: CATRGQFTEAFF.